This TCR beta chain was sequenced for a study of blood T cell repertoires in COVID-19 (dated by TCRdb to between 2020 and 2021). For the study in its entirety: Samples covering the acute and convalescent phases of COVID-19 were provided by collaborators in the United States, Italy and Spain. The prospective study material was composed of cDNA or gDNA derived from T cells, B-cell-depleted T cells, or PBMCs. The dataset comprised deeply sampled blood TCRbeta repertoires from subjects exposed to, actively infected with, or recovered from COVID-19. A freely available public database, intended as a resource for researchers studying the immune response to SARS-CoV-2, is where the repertoires were released. The samples were drawn from two sources: the first 160 participants of the ongoing ImmuneRACE study, and about 1,300 subjects contributed by 6 global collaborators. Nearly every sample came with metadata listing a de-identified subject ID, COVID-19 status, age in years and sex. HLA class I and class II types, where available, came from metadata supplied by the sample provider rather than from assay-based typing. Study-level results and caveats: Clinical and demographic metadata were provided uncurated, with the amount varying by source and participant.

At one collaborating source in Seattle, patients were enrolled during active infection and were followed longitudinally through the course of disease. The collaborating institutions used their own protocols to collect whole blood in K2EDTA tubes. Collaborator samples were shipped for TCRbeta analysis as frozen whole blood, isolated PBMCs, or DNA extracted from either sample type. Worth noting for this clone: Its antigen is unknown. No base-level quality is on record; no much larger clone is a single base apart.

The immunoSEQ Assay, a bias-controlled multiplex PCR, was used to amplify TCRbeta CDR3 regions from genomic DNA. In the original analysis: Nucleated cell counts per sample were estimated from amplification of reference gene primers within the assay. To quantify the absolute abundance of each unique TCRbeta CDR3 rearrangement, sequence reads were collapsed and filtered. For each sample, productive Simpson clonality was calculated as the square root of Simpson's diversity index across productive rearrangements. The table comes from immuneACCESS by way of TCRdb, which keeps in-frame sequences with V and J called. Part of the clones is missing from these tables; in studies checked, under half for an unresolved V gene and the rest for unknown reasons. V, J and clone size derive from that table, while D and trimming were established from the DNA sequence. The sample has roughly 460,000 clones on record, about 90% of them singletons. 0.7% to 0.85% of the sample lies in the top ten.

A distance of 13 bases separates the germline ends of V and J, which lose 5 bases and 2 bases respectively. The CDR3 goes from the cysteine to the phenylalanine over 14 residues. Solely the CDR3 DNA is kept, with 42 bases framed from the first base. Sequences SNHLY (CDR1) and FYNNEI (CDR2) are obtained from the germline V gene. This TCR derives from a man in his late teens or twenties with COVID-19, enrolled during active disease. Sequenced sample: peripheral blood. The rearrangement joined TRBV2 to TRBJ2-7; the D gene is perhaps TRBD1, from 6 matching bases. This receptor has the CDR3 CASSPRQATYEQYF. The DNA is TGTGCCAGCAGTCCTCGACAGGCCACCTACGAGCAGTACTTC. Outside the CDR3, residues come from the reference TRBV2 and TRBJ2-7 proteins, so the full variable domain is: EPEVTQTPSHQVTQMGQEVILRCVPISNHLYFYWYRQILGQKVEFLVSFYNNEISEKSEIFDDQFSVERPDGSNFTLKIRSTKLEDSAMYFCASSPRQATYEQYFGPGTRLTVT.